The 13 T cell receptor beta chains listed next were all sequenced from one sample in a study of T cell changes during pregnancy in multiple sclerosis. Clones were read by immunoSEQ multiplex PCR, and TCRdb kept only the in-frame ones, dropping some. In the table there are about 54,000 clones, just under 90% of which are singletons. Source: CD4+ T cells from peripheral blood mononuclear cells, taken in the first trimester of pregnancy. The receptors here all came from a female donor with multiple sclerosis, enrolled in a pregnancy study.

The chain couples TRBV27 to TRBJ1-5, with 8 bases identical to TRBD1. The CDR3 contains 15 residues. With V trimmed by 4 bases and J by 6 bases, 8 bases remained unmatched. Germline CDR1 MNHEY, CDR2 SMNVEV (reference sequence). The CDR3 DNA follows: TGTGCCAGCAGTTCCCAGGGGGCAGGGGGTCAGCCCCAGCATTTT. Translation: CASSSQGAGGQPQHF.

V usage is TRBV5-5 and J usage is TRBJ2-1, with D possibly being TRBD1 (6 bases). Germline assignment: CDR1 SGHKS and CDR2 YYEKEE (reference sequence). The ends were cut back, 3 bases at V and 1 base at J, with 17 bases in the middle. CDR3 length: 17 residues. In DNA, the CDR3 is TGTGCCAGCAGCTCCACCGTGACAGGTATTTCCTACAATGAGCAGTTCTTC. Residues: CASSSTVTGISYNEQFF. The entire variable domain, with the rest obtained from reference TRBV5-5 and TRBJ2-1, is as follows: DAGVTQSPTHLIKTRGQQVTLRCSPISGHKSVSWYQQVLGQGPQFIFQYYEKEERGRGNFPDRFSARQFPNYSSELNVNALLLGDSALYLCASSSTVTGISYNEQFFGPGTRLTVL.

This clone came up once. This chain connects TRBV6-6 to TRBJ2-1; tentative D call: TRBD2 (5 bases). This CDR3 spans 14 amino acids. Germline lookup yields CDR1 MNHNY and CDR2 SVGAGI (reference sequence). Trimming shortened V by 5 bases and J by 4 bases, and 12 bases separated the two germline ends. The CDR3 nucleotides read TGTGCCAGCAGTCGGCAGGCGGGTTACAATGAGCAGTTCTTC. This translates into CASSRQAGYNEQFF.

This clone was recorded a few times. V usage is TRBV7-8 and J usage is TRBJ1-2, with 10 positions matching TRBD1. The CDR3 extends over 15 amino acids. Germline trimming cut 5 bases from V and 5 bases from J; bases unmatched to any gene: 8. Per germline, CDR1 SGHVS and CDR2 FQNEAQ. The CDR3 DNA follows: TGTGCCAGCAGCACCAGACAGGGGGCGCGATATGGCTACACCTTC. This codes for CASSTRQGARYGYTF.

V and J are TRBV30 and TRBJ2-7, with unresolved D. Germline values: CDR1 GTSNPN, CDR2 SVGIG (reference sequence). This CDR3 comprises 14 residues. The V end was cut by 2 bases, the J end by 3 bases, with 14 bases between. The CDR3 nucleotides read TGTGCCTGGAGTCCTGGCCGATCGTTCTACGAGCAGTACTTC. Protein sequence: CAWSPGRSFYEQYF.

The V gene is TRBV5-4, the J gene TRBJ2-7; TRBD2 matches 12 bases. Germline CDR1 reads SGHNT; CDR2 reads YYREEE (reference sequence). V lost 4 bases to trimming and J lost 2 bases; unmatched junction nucleotides: 7. The length of the CDR3 is 16 residues. The CDR3 DNA follows: TGTGCCAGCAGCGACTCTAGCGGGGGGGGCCCCTACGAGCAGTACTTC. It codes for CASSDSSGGGPYEQYF.

V usage is TRBV7-9 and J usage is TRBJ1-1; D is uncertain. The CDR3 spans 12 residues. CDR1 is SEHNR and CDR2 is FQNEAQ in the germline V gene (reference sequence). V lost 3 bases and J lost 5, with 7 bases in between. CDR3 region: CASSLEWTEAFF. The CDR3 nucleotides are TGTGCCAGCAGCTTGGAGTGGACTGAAGCTTTCTTT.

The chain uses TRBV5-4 and TRBJ2-5, with 7 bases matching TRBD1. The CDR3 loop spans 15 amino acids. CDR1 is SGHNT and CDR2 is YYREEE in the germline V gene (reference sequence). V lost 4 bases to trimming and J lost 2 bases; unmatched junction nucleotides: 8. The CDR3 protein is CASSQGTANQETQYF. The CDR3 bases are TGTGCCAGCAGCCAAGGGACAGCTAATCAAGAGACCCAGTACTTC.

The chain has TRBV7-9 and TRBJ1-1, with 7 bases matching TRBD1. Germline CDR1 SEHNR, CDR2 FQNEAQ (reference sequence). The CDR3 loop spans 14 amino acids. After removal of 10 bases from V and 2 bases from J, the junction contained 10 bases not matched to a gene. The CDR3 DNA reads TGTGCCACCTTCCACAGGGGCCAAAACACTGAAGCTTTCTTT. Protein sequence: CATFHRGQNTEAFF.

The genes are TRBV15 and TRBJ1-6; D is uncertain. Germline loops: CDR1 LNHNV, CDR2 YYDKDF (reference sequence). With 5 bases removed from V and 5 bases from J, the gap between germline ends came to 10 bases. The CDR3 spans 14 residues. Written as DNA, the CDR3 is TGTGCCACCAGCTATCAACGGGATAATTCACCCCTCCACTTT. Translated: CATSYQRDNSPLHF.

This clone was detected only once. This chain joins TRBV6-6 and TRBJ1-5; 9 nucleotides line up with TRBD1. The germline V gene has CDR1 MNHNY and CDR2 SVGAGI (reference sequence). The V segment lost 7 bases and the J segment 5 bases; nucleotides outside the gene matches: 6. The CDR3 is 14 amino acids. The CDR3: CASTEQGAYQPQHF. The CDR3 coding sequence is TGTGCCAGCACCGAACAGGGGGCCTATCAGCCCCAGCATTTT.

V is TRBV18 and J is TRBJ2-5; 9 nucleotides agree with TRBD2. The CDR3 totals 15 residues. With V trimmed by 3 bases and J by 1 base, 3 bases remained unmatched. Germline V lookup: CDR1 KGHSH, CDR2 LQKENI. CDR3 nucleotide sequence: TGTGCCAGCTCACCCCTAGCGGGGCTCCAAGAGACCCAGTACTTC. The encoded protein is CASSPLAGLQETQYF. Looking up the rest from reference TRBV18 and TRBJ2-5 gives the full variable domain: NAGVMQNPRHLVRRRGQEARLRCSPMKGHSHVYWYRQLPEEGLKFMVYLQKENIIDESGMPKERFSAEFPKEGPSILRIQQVVRGDSAAYFCASSPLAGLQETQYFGPGTRLLVL.

This chain uses TRBV5-1 with TRBJ2-7, with 7 bases that match TRBD1. Per the germline V gene, CDR1 is SGHRS and CDR2 is YFSETQ. Trimming at V came to 0 bases and at J to 3 bases, leaving 6 bases not matched to a gene. The CDR3 has 15 residues. The CDR3 sequence: CASSLGEDRLYEQYF. CDR3 in DNA: TGCGCCAGCAGCTTGGGAGAGGACAGGCTCTACGAGCAGTACTTC.